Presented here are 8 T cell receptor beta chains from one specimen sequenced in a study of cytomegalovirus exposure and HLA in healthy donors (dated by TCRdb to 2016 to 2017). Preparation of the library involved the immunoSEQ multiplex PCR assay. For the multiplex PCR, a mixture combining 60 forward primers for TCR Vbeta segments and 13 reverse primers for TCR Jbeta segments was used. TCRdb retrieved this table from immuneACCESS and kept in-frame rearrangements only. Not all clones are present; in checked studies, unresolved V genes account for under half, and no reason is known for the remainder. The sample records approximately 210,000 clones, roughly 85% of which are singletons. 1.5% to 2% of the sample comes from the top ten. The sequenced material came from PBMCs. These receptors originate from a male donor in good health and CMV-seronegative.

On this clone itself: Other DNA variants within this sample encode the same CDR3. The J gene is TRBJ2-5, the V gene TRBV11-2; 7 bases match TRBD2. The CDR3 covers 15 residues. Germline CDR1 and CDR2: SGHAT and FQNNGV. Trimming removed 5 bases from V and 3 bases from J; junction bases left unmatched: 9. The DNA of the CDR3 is TGTGCCAGCAGCGACTCACTGGCGGGGGAAGAGACCCAGTACTTC. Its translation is CASSDSLAGEETQYF.

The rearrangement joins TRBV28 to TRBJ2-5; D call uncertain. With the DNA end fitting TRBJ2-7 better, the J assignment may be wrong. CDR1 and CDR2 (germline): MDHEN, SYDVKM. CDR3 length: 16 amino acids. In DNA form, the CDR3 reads TGTGCCAGCAGTTTATATCGCCCTCCACACAACTACGAGCAGTACTTC. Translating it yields CASSLYRPPHNYEQYF.

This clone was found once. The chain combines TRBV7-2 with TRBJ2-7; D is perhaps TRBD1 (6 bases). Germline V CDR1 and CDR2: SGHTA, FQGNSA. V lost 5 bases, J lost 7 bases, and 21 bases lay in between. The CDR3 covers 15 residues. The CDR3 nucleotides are TGTGCCAGCAGCCGACAACAGGGTACCCAGAGGGAGCAGTACTTC. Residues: CASSRQQGTQREQYF.

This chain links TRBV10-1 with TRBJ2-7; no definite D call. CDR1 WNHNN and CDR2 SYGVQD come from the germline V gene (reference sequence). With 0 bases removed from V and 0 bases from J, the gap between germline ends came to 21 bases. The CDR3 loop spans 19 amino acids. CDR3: CASSESPEFIQARSYEQYF. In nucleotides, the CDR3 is TGCGCCAGCAGTGAGTCGCCCGAATTTATTCAGGCCCGCTCCTACGAGCAGTACTTC.

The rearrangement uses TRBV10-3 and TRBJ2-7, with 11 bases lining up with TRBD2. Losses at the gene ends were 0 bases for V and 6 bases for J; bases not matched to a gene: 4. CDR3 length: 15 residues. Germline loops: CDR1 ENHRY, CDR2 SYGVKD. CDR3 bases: TGTGCCATCAGTGAGTCGAGACTAGCGGGATCCGAGCAGTACTTC. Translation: CAISESRLAGSEQYF.

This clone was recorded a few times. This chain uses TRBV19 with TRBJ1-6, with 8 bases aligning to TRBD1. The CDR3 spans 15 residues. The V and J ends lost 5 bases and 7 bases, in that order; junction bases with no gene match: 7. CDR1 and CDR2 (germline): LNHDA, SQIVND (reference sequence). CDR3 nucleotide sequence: TGTGCCAGTAGTCCTTGGACAGGGAGGAATTCACCCCTCCACTTT. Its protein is CASSPWTGRNSPLHF.

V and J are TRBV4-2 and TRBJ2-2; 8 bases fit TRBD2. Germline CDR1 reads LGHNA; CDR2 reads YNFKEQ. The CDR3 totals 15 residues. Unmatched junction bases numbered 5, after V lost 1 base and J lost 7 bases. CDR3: CASSQARSGSGELFF. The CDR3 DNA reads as TGTGCCAGCAGCCAAGCCCGGAGCGGGAGCGGGGAGCTGTTTTTT.

CDR3 coding DNA: TGTGCCAGCAGCTTAGGGGGCGTACTAGAGCAGTTCTTC. It yields the protein CASSLGGVLEQFF. This sequence joins TRBV7-2 and TRBJ2-1, with D perhaps TRBD1 (5 bases). V was trimmed by 1 base and J by 10 bases, leaving 11 bases between them. In germline, CDR1 is SGHTA, CDR2 FQGNSA. The CDR3 consists of 13 residues. The complete variable domain, with remaining parts taken from reference TRBV7-2 and TRBJ2-1, reads GAGVSQSPSNKVTEKGKDVELRCDPISGHTALYWYRQSLGQGLEFLIYFQGNSAPDKSGLPSDRFSAERTGGSVSTLTIQRTQQEDSAVYLCASSLGGVLEQFFGPGTRLTVL.